A selection of T cell receptor beta chains follows, all from one sample in a study of blood T cell repertoires in COVID-19. Sequenced by immunoSEQ multiplex PCR; TCRdb stores in-frame clones only, minus some. The table includes 95,000 to 150,000 clones, 74% detected once. The sample consisted of peripheral blood. All receptors come from a man older than 75 with COVID-19, enrolled during active disease. Each CDR3 is given with its conserved first and last residue. The D gene is left open where the match is weak. Size tells how often a clone was seen (once, few, many) or the class of an expanded clone, and some rows leave it out.

J,size,D,V,CDR3,DNA
TRBJ2-3,NA,NA,TRBV20-1,CSARDRGTQYF,TGCAGTGCTAGAGATAGAGGTACGCAGTATTTT
TRBJ2-1,NA,TRBD2,TRBV5-6,CASNPLGTSGNNEQFF,TGTGCCAGCAACCCCCTCGGGACTAGCGGAAACAATGAGCAGTTCTTC
TRBJ2-6,NA,NA,TRBV4-1,CASSRGQPSGANVLTF,TGCGCCAGCAGCCGGGGGCAGCCCTCTGGGGCCAACGTCCTGACTTTC
TRBJ1-1,few,NA,TRBV15,CATSRGTSIQAEAFF,TGTGCCACCAGCAGAGGAACCTCCATCCAGGCTGAAGCTTTCTTT
TRBJ2-5,NA,TRBD1,TRBV28,CASRSQGARETQYF,TGTGCCAGCAGATCACAGGGGGCCCGGGAGACCCAGTACTTC
TRBJ1-5,NA,NA,TRBV2,CASSRQSNQPQHF,TGTGCCAGCAGTAGACAGAGCAATCAGCCCCAGCATTTT
TRBJ1-5,NA,NA,TRBV4-2,CASSQDYLRGGNQPQHF,TGTGCCAGCAGCCAAGATTATCTCAGGGGCGGCAATCAGCCCCAGCATTTT
TRBJ2-3,NA,TRBD2,TRBV6-1,CASSEAGGDTQYF,TGTGCCAGCAGTGAGGCGGGAGGGGATACGCAGTATTTT
TRBJ2-1,NA,NA,TRBV25-1,CASSELASWNNEQFF,TGTGCCAGCAGTGAATTAGCCTCCTGGAACAATGAGCAGTTCTTC
TRBJ2-3,NA,NA,TRBV7-2,CASSFRGTDTQYF,TGTGCCAGCAGCTTCCGCGGCACAGATACGCAGTATTTT
TRBJ2-1,once,TRBD2,TRBV7-2,CASTAGLAGAGEQFF,TGTGCCAGCACCGCGGGACTAGCGGGAGCTGGAGAGCAGTTCTTC
TRBJ2-2,NA,TRBD2,TRBV6-5,CASSKLARNTGELFF,TGTGCCAGCAGTAAACTAGCGAGGAACACCGGGGAGCTGTTTTTT
TRBJ2-1,NA,TRBD2,TRBV6-2/TRBV6-3,CASSRLAGGSNEQFF,TGTGCCAGCAGTAGACTAGCGGGAGGGAGTAATGAGCAGTTCTTC
TRBJ1-1,NA,NA,TRBV7-8,CASSLLGGVTEAFF,TGTGCCAGCAGCTTACTCGGGGGGGTAACTGAAGCTTTCTTT
TRBJ2-7,NA,TRBD1,TRBV2,CASGTGTENEQYF,TGTGCCAGCGGCACCGGGACAGAGAACGAGCAGTACTTC
TRBJ1-3,NA,TRBD1,TRBV5-1,CASSLAPGGSGNTIYF,TGCGCCAGCAGCTTGGCCCCAGGGGGGTCAGGAAACACCATATATTTT
TRBJ1-5,NA,NA,TRBV18,CASSPTENQPQHF,TGTGCCAGCTCCCCTACAGAGAATCAGCCCCAGCATTTT
TRBJ1-2,NA,NA,TRBV7-8,CASTIGGSYGYTF,TGTGCCAGCACCATTGGAGGGAGCTATGGCTACACCTTC
TRBJ1-3,NA,NA,TRBV15,CATQGFSGNTIYF,TGTGCCACGCAGGGTTTTTCTGGAAACACCATATATTTT
TRBJ1-3,NA,NA,TRBV6-5,CASSYRQGNTIYF,TGTGCCAGCAGTTATCGCCAGGGAAACACCATATATTTT
TRBJ1-6,few,NA,TRBV27,CASSFAGYNSPLHF,TGTGCCAGCAGTTTTGCAGGGTATAATTCACCCCTCCACTTT